This T cell receptor (beta chain) was recorded in a study of CD8 T cells in ankylosing spondylitis. Study results and limitations: The clones that were linked to disease were reported to be significantly enriched in matched synovial fluid samples from ankylosing spondylitis patients.

TCRdb re-called the 5' RACE reads through MiXCR, storing one row per CDR3 protein. The sample consists of about 310,000 distinct CDR3 sequences, around 21% of them appearing once. This clonotype was picked up a small number of times. Its matching antigen is unknown. The specimen sequenced was blood, either unsorted or a sorted T cell fraction (not recorded which). The sequence was collected from a female donor with ankylosing spondylitis or in good health (not recorded which).

This chain's CDR3 is CASSLAGSPLSDTQYF. In DNA form, the CDR3 reads TGCGCCAGCAGCTTGGCCGGCTCCCCTCTCTCGGATACGCAGTATTTT. The rearrangement joins TRBV5-1 to TRBJ2-3, with unresolved D. The CDR3 has 16 residues. Trimming left V 0 bases short and J 6 bases short, with 17 bases between. From germline, CDR1 is SGHRS and CDR2 YFSETQ.